This record looks at one T cell receptor (beta chain) sequence and its context. This sample was taken from a study of blood T cell repertoires in COVID-19. Clones were sequenced by immunoSEQ multiplex PCR, and TCRdb holds only the in-frame ones, with some missing. The sample holds 150,000 to 200,000 clones, 89% seen once. Germline CDR1 reads SGHTA; CDR2 reads FQGNSA. The CDR3 runs to 11 residues. Trimming cost V 6 bases and J 4 bases, with 6 bases left between them. The chain recombines TRBV7-2 with TRBJ2-5; D uncertain. The sample was peripheral blood. This TCR came from a man aged 18 to 29 who had recovered from COVID-19. CDR3 amino acids: CASRTGETQYF. CDR3 bases: TGTGCCAGCAGGACGGGAGAGACCCAGTACTTC.